These 3 T cell receptor beta chains were sequenced from one sample in a study of blood T cell repertoires in COVID-19. The repertoire was sequenced with immunoSEQ multiplex PCR; TCRdb's copy has only in-frame clones and lacks some. The sample contains nearly 400,000 clones, roughly 91% of which appear only once. Sequences were obtained from PBMCs or T cells enriched from blood (not recorded which). The source is a woman in her 30s who had recovered from COVID-19.

The chain is built from TRBV6-5 and TRBJ2-7; 10 positions match TRBD2. V shed 3 bases, J shed 3 bases, and the junction held 8 bases outside the gene matches. The V gene's germline CDR1 is MNHEY and CDR2 SVGAGI. The CDR3 spans 16 residues. CDR3 sequence: CASSYNSGGLIYEQYF. CDR3 nucleotide sequence: TGTGCCAGCAGTTATAATAGCGGGGGGTTAATCTACGAGCAGTACTTC.

The chain combines TRBV7-9 with TRBJ1-5; D is undetermined. V gave up 2 bases and J gave up 7 bases, with 12 bases separating them. Germline CDR1 is SEHNR and CDR2 is FQNEAQ (reference sequence). The CDR3 has 14 amino acids. The CDR3 loop reads CASSLLSDAQPQHF. CDR3 sequence (DNA): TGTGCCAGCAGCTTACTTAGTGATGCCCAGCCCCAGCATTTT. Variable domain in full (rest from reference TRBV7-9 and TRBJ1-5): DTGVSQNPRHKITKRGQNVTFRCDPISEHNRLYWYRQTLGQGPEFLTYFQNEAQLEKSRLLSDRFSAERPKGSFSTLEIQRTEQGDSAMYLCASSLLSDAQPQHFGDGTRLSIL.

The chain employs TRBV3-1 (or the pseudogene TRBV3-2) and TRBJ1-3; the D gene is possibly TRBD1 (5 bases). The germline CDR1 and CDR2 sequences are LGHDT and YNNKEL (reference sequence). V lost 4 bases and J lost 4, with 11 bases in between. CDR3 size: 14 residues. The DNA of the CDR3 is TGTGCCAGCAGCCTACAAGGGGAAGGAAACACCATATATTTT. Translated, it gives CASSLQGEGNTIYF.